What follows are 31 T cell receptor beta chains derived from one specimen sequenced in a study of vaccination effects on CD4 cells after COVID-19. The data were produced by immunoSEQ multiplex PCR, yet TCRdb's version contains in-frame clones alone and is incomplete. Of approximately 70,000 clones in the sample, roughly 74% were seen once. Before sequencing took place, the ViraFEST assay used viral peptide pools to expand antigen-specific CD4+ T cells. Having been cultured for 9 to 11 days, the cells underwent CD4+ T cell isolation. Vaccinees lacked prior SARS-CoV-2 infection and tested negative for nucleocapsid antibodies. No antigen has been assigned to these receptors. Sequenced material: CD4+ T cells from PBMCs cultured with HCoV-NL63 spike peptides, taken before COVID-19 vaccination. These receptors were obtained from a human donor who received a COVID-19 vaccine.

In this sample, this clone turned up once. The chain joins TRBV15 to TRBJ1-3; D might be TRBD1 (5 bases). This CDR3 comprises 19 residues. Germline V gene sequence: CDR1 LNHNV, CDR2 YYDKDF (reference sequence). V was trimmed by 5 bases and J by 3 bases, leaving 26 bases between them. The CDR3 DNA reads TGTGCCACCAGCCACCGGGGCAGGCACCCGGGGGGTATTGGAAACACCATATATTTT. Protein product: CATSHRGRHPGGIGNTIYF.

The CDR3 sequence is CASSRGPSQETQYF. DNA for the CDR3: TGTGCCAGTAGTAGGGGACCCTCCCAAGAGACCCAGTACTTC. The chain joins TRBV19 to TRBJ2-5; D possibly matches TRBD1 or TRBD2 (5 bases each). The germline V and J ends were trimmed by 4 bases and 1 base, with 10 bases remaining between them. The germline gives CDR1 LNHDA, CDR2 SQIVND (reference sequence). The CDR3 spans 14 residues.

This chain joins TRBV2 and TRBJ1-5; no reliable D call. The CDR3 is 13 residues long. Germline V gene sequence: CDR1 SNHLY, CDR2 FYNNEI. V shed 7 bases and J shed 3 bases, with 10 bases lying between them. The CDR3: CASMIETNQPQHF. The CDR3 region has the DNA TGTGCCAGCATGATAGAGACCAATCAGCCCCAGCATTTT. The full variable domain, in which reference TRBV2 and TRBJ1-5 provide the parts outside the CDR3, is EPEVTQTPSHQVTQMGQEVILRCVPISNHLYFYWYRQILGQKVEFLVSFYNNEISEKSEIFDDQFSVERPDGSNFTLKIRSTKLEDSAMYFCASMIETNQPQHFGDGTRLSIL.

V is TRBV4-1 and J is TRBJ2-3; D unresolved. The CDR3 length is 15 residues. The V end lost 0 bases, the J end lost 6 bases, and 13 bases lay between the germline ends. In germline, CDR1 is MGHRA, CDR2 YSYEKL. In DNA form, the CDR3 reads TGCGCCAGCAGCCAAGAAACCGGGCTTGTGGATACGCAGTATTTT. It yields the protein CASSQETGLVDTQYF.

This chain uses TRBV5-6 with TRBJ2-6; 7 bases line up with TRBD1. V dropped 2 bases and J dropped 3; count of bases not matched to a gene: 5. CDR3 size: 16 residues. Germline V gene lookup returns CDR1 SGHDT and CDR2 YYEEEE. The CDR3 bases are TGTGCCAGCAGCTTAAGGGGGCCGGTTGGGGCCAACGTCCTGACTTTC. Its protein is CASSLRGPVGANVLTF.

The rearrangement links TRBV5-1 to TRBJ2-5; tentative D call: TRBD1 (6 bases). CDR3 length: 15 residues. Germline V gene data show CDR1 as SGHRS and CDR2 as YFSETQ. V dropped 2 bases and J dropped 3 bases, with 14 bases sitting between them. For the CDR3, the DNA is TGCGCCAGCAGCTTAAAAATCTACAGGGAAGAGACCCAGTACTTC. This gives the protein CASSLKIYREETQYF.

The CDR3 DNA reads TGTGCCAGCGTCAGGGACAGGGGGCCCTACGAGCAGTACGTC. Its protein product is CASVRDRGPYEQYV. V and J are TRBV2 and TRBJ2-7; 12 bases match TRBD1. This CDR3 spans 14 amino acids. Germline lookup yields CDR1 SNHLY and CDR2 FYNNEI. Trimming at V came to 8 bases and at J to 2 bases, leaving 4 bases not matched to a gene.

V usage is TRBV5-6 and J usage is TRBJ2-3; D not certain. The CDR3 spans 14 residues. Trimming shortened V by 0 bases and J by 5 bases, and 10 bases separated the two germline ends. CDR1 and CDR2 from the germline V gene are SGHDT and YYEEEE. The CDR3: CASSLAGLGDTQYF. Here the CDR3 DNA reads TGTGCCAGCAGCTTGGCCGGGTTAGGAGATACGCAGTATTTT.

This clone was detected only once. This sequence joins TRBV18 and TRBJ2-5; either TRBD1 or TRBD2 may fit D (5 bases each). With 3 bases removed from V and 5 bases from J, the gap between germline ends came to 13 bases. Germline V gene lookup returns CDR1 KGHSH and CDR2 LQKENI. The CDR3 loop spans 14 amino acids. In DNA form, the CDR3 reads TGTGCCAGCTCACCGGTAGGGGACGAGGAGACCCAGTACTTC. Its translation: CASSPVGDEETQYF.

This chain uses TRBV5-1 with TRBJ2-5; TRBD2 is a possible D gene (5 bases). V was pared by 7 bases and J by 5 bases, with 15 bases between. Germline V CDR1 and CDR2: SGHRS, YFSETQ. The CDR3 is 13 amino acids. CDR3: CASCRARGETQYF. The CDR3 DNA follows: TGCGCCAGCTGCCGGGCGCGAGGGGAGACCCAGTACTTC.

Ten or more counts support this clone. The chain links TRBV25-1 to TRBJ1-2, with 9 nucleotides matching TRBD1. From germline, CDR1 is MGHDK and CDR2 SYGVNS. J gave up 8 bases and V 6 bases, and 10 bases lay outside the gene matches. This CDR3 is built from 14 residues. The DNA for the CDR3 is TGTGCCAGCAGGCCGGGACAGGGATCTGGAGGCTACACCTTC. This codes for CASRPGQGSGGYTF.

V gene TRBV2 combines with J gene TRBJ2-3, with D maybe TRBD1 (8 bases). V lost 5 bases to trimming and J lost 4 bases, with 22 bases between them. Germline V gene data show CDR1 as SNHLY and CDR2 as FYNNEI. The CDR3 is made up of 17 amino acids. This CDR3 reads CASSLFDRGGGADTQYF. In nucleotides, the CDR3 is TGTGCCAGCAGTCTCTTCGACAGGGGAGGGGGCGCAGATACGCAGTATTTT.

This chain uses TRBV12-3 or TRBV12-4 with TRBJ2-5, with D tentatively TRBD1 (6 bases). This CDR3 contains 13 residues. The V end was cut by 8 bases, the J end by 6 bases, with 16 bases between. CDR3 coding DNA: TGTGCCAGCGCCTTATGGGGGACAAAGACCCAGTACTTC. Translating gives CASALWGTKTQYF.

V usage is TRBV5-4 and J usage is TRBJ1-6, with D unclear. Per the germline V gene, CDR1 is SGHNT and CDR2 is YYREEE (reference sequence). The V and J ends lost 4 bases and 9 bases respectively, with 14 bases between them. This CDR3 has 14 amino acids. CDR3 loop: CASSPYGPSSPLHF. The CDR3, as DNA: TGTGCCAGCAGCCCCTACGGACCTTCTTCACCCCTCCACTTT. Variable domain in full (rest from reference TRBV5-4 and TRBJ1-6): ETGVTQSPTHLIKTRGQQVTLRCSSQSGHNTVSWYQQALGQGPQFIFQYYREEENGRGNFPPRFSGLQFPNYSSELNVNALELDDSALYLCASSPYGPSSPLHFGNGTRLTVT.

This chain connects TRBV30 to TRBJ1-1; D remains ambiguous. Germline CDR1 is GTSNPN and CDR2 is SVGIG (reference sequence). The CDR3 is made up of 11 amino acids. The V and J ends lost 3 bases and 1 base respectively, with 3 bases between them. CDR3 loop: CAWRTNTEAFF. The CDR3 bases are TGTGCCTGGAGGACGAACACTGAAGCTTTCTTT.

This clone came up once. The V and J genes are TRBV2 and TRBJ2-2, with 8 bases lining up with TRBD1. This CDR3 has 15 residues. Germline V gene data show CDR1 as SNHLY and CDR2 as FYNNEI. V lost 4 bases to trimming and J lost 2 bases; unmatched junction nucleotides: 3. CDR3 bases: TGTGCCAGCAGTGCGGGACAGGCTAACACCGGGGAGCTGTTTTTT. It specifies CASSAGQANTGELFF.

This clone was seen only once. The genes are TRBV6-2 or TRBV6-3 and TRBJ2-3; D remains unclear. V lost 0 bases to trimming and J lost 8 bases, with 6 bases between them. Germline V lookup: CDR1 MNHEY, CDR2 SVGEGT. This CDR3 is 12 amino acids long. CDR3 sequence reads: CASSYSWGTQYF. DNA of the CDR3: TGTGCCAGCAGTTACTCCTGGGGTACGCAGTATTTT.

The chain links TRBV3-1 (or the pseudogene TRBV3-2) to TRBJ2-1; D is tentatively TRBD1 or TRBD2 (5 bases each). Germline CDR1 and CDR2: LGHDT and YNNKEL (reference sequence). This CDR3 contains 16 residues. The V end was cut by 0 bases, the J end by 4 bases, with 13 bases between. The CDR3 loop is CASSQDLGTVYNEQFF. CDR3 DNA: TGTGCCAGCAGCCAAGATTTAGGGACCGTATACAATGAGCAGTTCTTC.

This clone was seen a few times. The chain uses TRBV6-5 and TRBJ1-5; D unclear. The V end lost 0 bases, the J end lost 1 base, and 7 bases lay between the germline ends. The CDR3 has 15 amino acids. Germline V gene lookup returns CDR1 MNHEY and CDR2 SVGAGI. The CDR3 coding sequence is TGTGCCAGCAGTTACTCTGTCAGAAGCAATCAGCCCCAGCATTTT. Amino acid sequence: CASSYSVRSNQPQHF.

The chain has TRBV19 and TRBJ2-2; 7 bases are shared with TRBD1. Per germline, CDR1 LNHDA and CDR2 SQIVND (reference sequence). CDR3 size: 16 residues. Germline trimming cut 3 bases from V and 2 bases from J; bases unmatched to any gene: 6. DNA of the CDR3: TGTGCCAGTAGTATGACAGGGTTTCGAAACACCGGGGAGCTGTTTTTT. This encodes CASSMTGFRNTGELFF.

V usage is TRBV18 and J usage is TRBJ1-6, with TRBD1 as a possible D gene (5 bases). The V end was cut by 6 bases, the J end by 7 bases, with 16 bases between. Germline-derived CDR1 and CDR2 are KGHSH and LQKENI. This CDR3 has 15 amino acids. The CDR3 DNA follows: TGTGCCAGCTCTCAAGCCGGGACCATAAATTCACCCCTCCACTTT. Translated: CASSQAGTINSPLHF. Looking up the rest from reference TRBV18 and TRBJ1-6 gives the full variable domain: NAGVMQNPRHLVRRRGQEARLRCSPMKGHSHVYWYRQLPEEGLKFMVYLQKENIIDESGMPKERFSAEFPKEGPSILRIQQVVRGDSAAYFCASSQAGTINSPLHFGNGTRLTVT.

The sample holds one count of this clone. V and J are TRBV5-1 and TRBJ2-2, with D possibly matching TRBD2 (6 bases). The germline gives CDR1 SGHRS, CDR2 YFSETQ. V was trimmed by 2 bases and J by 7 bases, leaving 9 bases between them. The CDR3 contains 13 residues. The CDR3 nucleotides are TGCGCCAGCAGCTTTGCTAGCGACGGGGAGCTGTTTTTT. It encodes CASSFASDGELFF.

This clone was found many times. The rearrangement links TRBV4-3 to TRBJ2-3; D not resolved. V was shortened by 4 bases and J by 2 bases, with 7 bases between the two germline ends. The CDR3 sequence is 13 residues long. The germline V gene encodes CDR1 LGHNA and CDR2 YSLEER. CDR3 amino acids: CASSPKFTDTQYF. The CDR3 nucleotides are TGCGCCAGCAGCCCGAAGTTCACAGATACGCAGTATTTT.

The chain has TRBV12-1 and TRBJ2-5; the table's TRBD1 call for D was not verified on the DNA. TRBV12-1 is a listed pseudogene. This CDR3 has 15 residues. The chain's CDR3 is CASSPWTGLRETQYF. The CDR3 DNA reads TGTGCCAGCAGCCCATGGACAGGGCTAAGAGAGACCCAGTACTTC.

The V call is TRBV7-2, the J call TRBJ2-2, with 9 nucleotides matching TRBD1. The CDR3 loop spans 16 amino acids. V dropped 2 bases and J dropped 6; count of bases not matched to a gene: 7. Germline V lookup: CDR1 SGHTA, CDR2 FQGNSA. CDR3 DNA: TGTGCCAGCAGCTTAAAAGCGGGACAGGGTTCCGGGGAGCTGTTTTTT. This encodes CASSLKAGQGSGELFF.

This chain uses TRBV15 with TRBJ1-2; 12 bases match TRBD1. CDR3 length: 18 residues. CDR1 is LNHNV, CDR2 YYDKDF, per germline (reference sequence). The trim removed 0 bases at V and 7 bases at J, leaving 12 bases unmatched. The chain's CDR3 is CATSRDQIRDRGRTGYTF. The DNA for the CDR3 is TGTGCCACCAGCAGAGATCAAATCCGGGACAGGGGGCGGACTGGCTACACCTTC.

This chain joins TRBV27 and TRBJ1-2; D gene uncertain. From germline, CDR1 is MNHEY and CDR2 SMNVEV (reference sequence). The CDR3 totals 14 residues. V was pared by 4 bases and J by 8 bases, with 17 bases between. As DNA, the CDR3 is TGTGCCAGCAGTTCCTTAGGCAAGGTCGGGGGCTACACCTTC. Translating gives CASSSLGKVGGYTF.

The CDR3 spells CASRKQGANTGELFF. For the CDR3, the DNA is TGTGCCAGCAGGAAACAGGGGGCGAACACCGGGGAGCTGTTTTTT. The chain links TRBV6-5 to TRBJ2-2; 8 positions match TRBD1. The V and J ends lost 6 bases and 0 bases, in that order; junction bases with no gene match: 3. This CDR3 comprises 15 residues. Germline CDR1 is MNHEY and CDR2 is SVGAGI.

The V gene is TRBV19, the J gene TRBJ2-3, with D perhaps being TRBD1 or TRBD2 (5 bases each). Germline-derived CDR1 and CDR2 are LNHDA and SQIVND (reference sequence). V lost 6 bases and J lost 2, with 21 bases in between. CDR3 length: 17 residues. CDR3: CASSHSVGAGDTDTQYF. The DNA of the CDR3 is TGTGCCAGTAGCCATAGCGTAGGGGCTGGAGACACAGATACGCAGTATTTT.

The chain has TRBV7-2 and TRBJ2-1; D uncertain. The ends were cut back, 1 base at V and 8 bases at J, with 3 bases in the middle. This CDR3 contains 11 residues. CDR1 is SGHTA, CDR2 FQGNSA, per germline. This CDR3 reads CASSLVDEQFF. The CDR3 nucleotides read TGTGCCAGCAGCTTAGTGGATGAGCAGTTCTTC.

V and J are TRBV9 and TRBJ2-2; a possible D gene is TRBD2 (5 bases). Trimming pared 3 bases from V and 0 bases from J, leaving 15 bases between. The length of the CDR3 is 17 residues. Germline V CDR1 and CDR2: SGDLS, YYNGEE. CDR3: CASSAHGGRTNTGELFF. The CDR3 bases are TGTGCCAGCAGCGCGCATGGAGGCAGAACGAACACCGGGGAGCTGTTTTTT.